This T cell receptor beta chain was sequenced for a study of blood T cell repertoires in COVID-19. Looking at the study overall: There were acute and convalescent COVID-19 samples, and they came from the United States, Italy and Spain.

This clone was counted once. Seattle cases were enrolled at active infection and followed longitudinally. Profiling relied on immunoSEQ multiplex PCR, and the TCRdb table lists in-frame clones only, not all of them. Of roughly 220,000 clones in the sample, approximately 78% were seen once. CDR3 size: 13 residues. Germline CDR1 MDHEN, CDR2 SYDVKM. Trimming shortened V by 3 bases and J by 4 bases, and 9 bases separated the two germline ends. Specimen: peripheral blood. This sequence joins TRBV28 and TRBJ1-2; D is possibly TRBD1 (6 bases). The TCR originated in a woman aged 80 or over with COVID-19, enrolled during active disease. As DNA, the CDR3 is TGTGCCAGCAGTTTCCTGGGGGCCTATGGCTACACCTTC. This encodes CASSFLGAYGYTF.